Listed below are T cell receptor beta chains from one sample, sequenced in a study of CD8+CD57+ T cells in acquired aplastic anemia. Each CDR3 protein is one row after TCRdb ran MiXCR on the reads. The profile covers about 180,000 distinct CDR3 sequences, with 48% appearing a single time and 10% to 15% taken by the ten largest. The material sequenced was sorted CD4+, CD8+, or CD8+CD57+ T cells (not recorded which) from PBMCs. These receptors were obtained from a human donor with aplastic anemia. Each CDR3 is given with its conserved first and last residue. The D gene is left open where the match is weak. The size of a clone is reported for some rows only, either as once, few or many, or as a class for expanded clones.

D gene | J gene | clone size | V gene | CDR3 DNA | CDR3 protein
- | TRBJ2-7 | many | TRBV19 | TGTGCCAGTAGCCCGTCCCTCCTGCGAGGGTCCCACGAGCAGTACTTC | CASSPSLLRGSHEQYF
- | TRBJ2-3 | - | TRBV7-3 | TGTGCCAGCAGCGTAGGGATCTCGGAAACCACAGATACGCAGTATTTT | CASSVGISETTDTQYF
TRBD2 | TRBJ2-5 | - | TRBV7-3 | TGTGCCAGCAGCCGACGAGCGGGAGTTGAGACCCAGTACTTC | CASSRRAGVETQYF
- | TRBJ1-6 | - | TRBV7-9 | TGTGCCAGCGCGGGGTCTAATTCACCCCTCCACTTT | CASAGSNSPLHF
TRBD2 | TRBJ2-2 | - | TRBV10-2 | TGCGCCAGCAGTGTACCGGCTAGCGGGGACCCTACCGGGGAGCTGTTTTTT | CASSVPASGDPTGELFF
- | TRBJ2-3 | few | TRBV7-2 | TGTGCCAGCAGCTTAGGTCTGACAGATACGCAGTATTTT | CASSLGLTDTQYF
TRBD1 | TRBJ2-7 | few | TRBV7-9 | TGTGCCAGTTGGGACAGGGGCTACGAGCAGTACTTC | CASWDRGYEQYF
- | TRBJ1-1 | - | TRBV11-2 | TGTGCCAGCAGCTACCCGGGGGGCAGGAACACTGAAGCTTTCTTT | CASSYPGGRNTEAFF
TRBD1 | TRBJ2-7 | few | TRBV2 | TGTGCCAGCAGTGCGACGGGACAGGGGGCCCACGAGCAGTACTTC | CASSATGQGAHEQYF
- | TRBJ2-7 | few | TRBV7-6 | TGTGCCAGCAGCCCCACCAGCGTAATCCCCTACGAGCAGTACTTC | CASSPTSVIPYEQYF
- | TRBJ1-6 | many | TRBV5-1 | TGCGCCAGCAAGACCCTTATTTCAACCAATTCACCCCTCCACTTT | CASKTLISTNSPLHF
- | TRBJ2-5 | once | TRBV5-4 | TGTGCCAGCAGTCATGCGGAAGGTTCCCAAGAGACCCAGTACTTC | CASSHAEGSQETQYF
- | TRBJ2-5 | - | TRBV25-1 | TGTGCCAGCAGTGAAGGGGAGTTAGGAGTAGGAGAGACCCAGTACTTC | CASSEGELGVGETQYF